Reported below is one T cell receptor beta chain. Its target is unknown. The entry originates in a study of blood T cells in healthy people across ages. The trim removed 2 bases at V and 10 bases at J, leaving 10 bases unmatched. CDR3 length equals 17 residues. Germline V CDR1 and CDR2: ENHRY, SYGVKD. The use of a sample-barcoded 5' primer and a J-beta primer mix characterized a second PCR of roughly 6 to 11 cycles. A template-switch adaptor containing 12 random nucleotides labeled each cDNA molecule. TCRdb processed the 5' RACE reads anew with MiXCR; each CDR3 protein has one entry. In the table there are fewer than 800,000 distinct CDR3 sequences, over 45% of which are singletons. Each donor gave 9.5 to 10 milliliters of peripheral blood. The study's findings and limits: The study regarded diversity estimates from one million T cells as underestimates. Naive and antigen-experienced cells were not separated, limiting conclusive comparison.

The origin of this receptor is a woman aged 55-69 years in good health. V and J are TRBV10-3 and TRBJ2-1; the match to TRBD2 covers 14 bases. Input material: blood. This CDR3 reads CAISEPAGLAGVLEQFF. In DNA, the CDR3 is TGTGCCATCAGTGAGCCTGCGGGACTAGCGGGAGTATTGGAGCAGTTCTTC.